The 23 T cell receptor beta chains presented below share a single source sample, sequenced in a study of T cell responses to AZD1222 COVID-19 vaccine. Clones were sequenced by immunoSEQ multiplex PCR, and TCRdb holds only the in-frame ones, with some missing. The table shows some 180,000 clones, with around 94% occurring only once. The sample was peripheral blood, taken 28 days after the second AZD1222 dose. Every receptor here comes from an adult who received the AZD1222 COVID-19 vaccine.

The chain uses TRBV7-9 and TRBJ2-1; 11 bases line up with TRBD2. In germline, CDR1 is SEHNR, CDR2 FQNEAQ (reference sequence). The CDR3 totals 11 residues. CDR3 sequence reads: CAAASSGREFF. DNA of the CDR3: TGTGCAGCTGCAAGTAGCGGGAGGGAGTTCTTC.

The chain recombines TRBV28 with TRBJ1-1; D might be TRBD1 (6 bases). The CDR3 covers 14 residues. The V gene lost 5 bases and the J gene lost 0 bases, with 10 bases spanning the gap. The V gene's germline CDR1 is MDHEN and CDR2 SYDVKM. The CDR3 nucleotides are TGTGCCAGCAGTCTCCGGGGGCTGAACACTGAAGCTTTCTTT. It is translated as CASSLRGLNTEAFF.

The J gene is TRBJ2-1, the V gene TRBV11-2; no definite D call. This CDR3 region has 12 residues. The V and J ends lost 5 bases and 7 bases respectively, with 9 bases between them. The V gene's germline CDR1 is SGHAT and CDR2 FQNNGV. CDR3 sequence (DNA): TGTGCCAGCAGCCTCAATAAGAATGAGCAGTTCTTC. Translating it yields CASSLNKNEQFF. The full variable domain, in which reference TRBV11-2 and TRBJ2-1 provide the parts outside the CDR3, is EAGVAQSPRYKIIEKRQSVAFWCNPISGHATLYWYQQILGQGPKLLIQFQNNGVVDDSQLPKDRFSAERLKGVDSTLKIQPAKLEDSAVYLCASSLNKNEQFFGPGTRLTVL.

The chain links TRBV30 to TRBJ2-7, with D perhaps matching TRBD2 (7 bases). There are 15 residues in the CDR3. CDR1 and CDR2 from the germline V gene are GTSNPN and SVGIG (reference sequence). V lost 3 bases and J lost 4, with 19 bases in between. The CDR3 here is CAWRGAEGGYYEQYF. CDR3 in DNA: TGTGCCTGGAGGGGGGCGGAGGGAGGGTATTACGAGCAGTACTTC.

The V gene is TRBV3-1 (or the pseudogene TRBV3-2), the J gene TRBJ2-5; possibly TRBD1 for D (6 bases). Germline V gene lookup returns CDR1 LGHDT and CDR2 YNNKEL (reference sequence). V gave up 7 bases and J gave up 5 bases, with 14 bases separating them. The CDR3 has 13 amino acids. The CDR3 sequence is CASIQGSAETQYF. CDR3 in DNA: TGTGCCAGCATACAGGGATCGGCCGAGACCCAGTACTTC.

The genes are TRBV30 and TRBJ1-2; D gene uncertain. Germline lookup yields CDR1 GTSNPN and CDR2 SVGIG (reference sequence). Deletions cut 7 bases from V and 3 bases from J, with 12 bases between. CDR3 length: 12 residues. The CDR3 sequence is CAFSRTDYGYTF. DNA for the CDR3: TGTGCCTTCTCCCGGACGGACTATGGCTACACCTTC.

The rearrangement uses TRBV19 and TRBJ1-1, with D maybe TRBD1 (5 bases). V was clipped by 4 bases and J by 3 bases, with 12 bases between them. The CDR3 has 14 amino acids. Germline CDR1 and CDR2: LNHDA and SQIVND (reference sequence). The CDR3 sequence: CASSKRGGDTEAFF. CDR3 bases: TGTGCCAGTAGTAAGAGGGGAGGGGACACTGAAGCTTTCTTT.

J is TRBJ2-5 and V is TRBV3-1 (or the pseudogene TRBV3-2), with D possibly matching TRBD1 (6 bases). The CDR3 totals 17 residues. Trimming took off 4 bases at V and 4 bases at J, with 22 bases between the two ends. CDR1 and CDR2 (germline): LGHDT, YNNKEL (reference sequence). The CDR3 nucleotides are TGTGCCAGCAGCCCTGAAGATTGGTGGGGGCTCGGAGAGACCCAGTACTTC. Amino acid sequence: CASSPEDWWGLGETQYF.

The chain combines TRBV9 with TRBJ2-7; D may correspond to TRBD1 or TRBD2 (5 bases each). V was pared by 0 bases and J by 10 bases, with 14 bases between. Germline V gene lookup returns CDR1 SGDLS and CDR2 YYNGEE. CDR3 size: 13 residues. For the CDR3, the DNA is TGTGCCAGCAGCGTAGCCGGGGCGCTTCGACAGTACTTC. It encodes CASSVAGALRQYF.

V gene TRBV6-5 combines with J gene TRBJ1-1; D gene unclear. V shed 6 bases and J shed 0 bases, with 5 bases lying between them. Germline V CDR1 and CDR2: MNHEY, SVGAGI. This CDR3 has 12 residues. The CDR3 protein is CASRLLNTEAFF. The CDR3 bases are TGTGCCAGCAGGTTGTTGAACACTGAAGCTTTCTTT.

The chain carries TRBV18 and TRBJ2-1, with 13 bases lining up with TRBD2. Germline assignment: CDR1 KGHSH and CDR2 LQKENI. V gave up 2 bases and J gave up 0 bases; unmatched junction bases: 4. The CDR3 runs 18 residues. The CDR3 DNA is TGTGCCAGCTCACCAGGGACTAGCGGGATGGGCTCCTACAATGAGCAGTTCTTC. This translates into CASSPGTSGMGSYNEQFF.

The chain carries TRBV7-2 and TRBJ2-3, with TRBD1 matching 8 bases. V lost 4 bases, J lost 9 bases, and 6 bases stayed unmatched. The CDR3 has 13 residues. Germline CDR1 SGHTA, CDR2 FQGNSA. The CDR3 region is CASSSQGQVTQYF. Here the CDR3 DNA reads TGTGCCAGCAGCTCTCAGGGACAGGTAACGCAGTATTTT.

The rearrangement uses TRBV7-9 and TRBJ2-7, with TRBD1 identical over 10 bases. V shed 7 bases and J 4 bases; nucleotides not matched to a gene: 16. Germline values: CDR1 SEHNR, CDR2 FQNEAQ (reference sequence). The CDR3 covers 17 residues. CDR3 in amino acids: CASTMVGTGTGAYEQYF. The CDR3 nucleotides are TGTGCCAGCACTATGGTGGGCACCGGGACAGGGGCTTACGAGCAGTACTTC.

This chain connects TRBV28 to TRBJ1-1; D remains ambiguous. Germline lookup yields CDR1 MDHEN and CDR2 SYDVKM. There are 15 residues in the CDR3. V was trimmed by 4 bases and J by 1 base, leaving 13 bases between them. In DNA, the CDR3 is TGTGCCAGCAGTTCTCCGGCGGTCACGAACACTGAAGCTTTCTTT. Amino acids: CASSSPAVTNTEAFF.

The J gene is TRBJ1-1, the V gene TRBV7-9; a possible D gene is TRBD1 (6 bases). CDR1 and CDR2 from the germline V gene are SEHNR and FQNEAQ (reference sequence). There are 14 residues in the CDR3. Trimming took 4 bases from V and 1 from J, leaving 10 bases between them. The CDR3 bases are TGTGCCAGCAGCTCACAGGGATGGAACACTGAAGCTTTCTTT. It yields the protein CASSSQGWNTEAFF.

This clone was observed a single time. The chain is built from TRBV6-5 and TRBJ1-1, with a possible D match to TRBD1 (6 bases). The V and J ends lost 8 bases and 4 bases respectively, with 14 bases between them. The CDR3 contains 13 residues. CDR1 MNHEY and CDR2 SVGAGI come from the germline V gene. In DNA, the CDR3 is TGTGCCAGCCGAAAAGGGGGTCCCACTGAAGCTTTCTTT. Its translation: CASRKGGPTEAFF.

This sequence joins TRBV30 and TRBJ2-2, with D maybe TRBD1 (5 bases). CDR3 length: 14 residues. The V and J ends lost 2 bases and 8 bases respectively, with 15 bases between them. The germline gives CDR1 GTSNPN, CDR2 SVGIG (reference sequence). Written as DNA, the CDR3 is TGTGCCTGGAGTCGGACACTCGTTGCGGGGGAGCTGTTTTTT. Encoded protein: CAWSRTLVAGELFF.

This clone occurred once. The rearrangement joins TRBV19 to TRBJ1-2, with D hard to call. Trimming cost V 3 bases and J 0 bases, with 8 bases left between them. Germline V lookup: CDR1 LNHDA, CDR2 SQIVND (reference sequence). The CDR3 sequence is 14 residues long. The DNA for the CDR3 is TGTGCCAGTAGTATTACTCAGACTAACTATGGCTACACCTTC. It specifies CASSITQTNYGYTF.

The V call is TRBV5-4, the J call TRBJ2-3; TRBD2 matches 13 bases. This CDR3 contains 15 residues. CDR1 and CDR2 (germline): SGHNT, YYREEE (reference sequence). Trimming took 9 bases from V and 5 from J; bases not matched to a gene: 9. CDR3 in amino acids: CATKLAGGRIDTQYF. DNA of the CDR3: TGTGCCACGAAACTAGCGGGAGGGAGGATAGATACGCAGTATTTT.

Here the CDR3 DNA reads TGTGCCAGCAGTTCGGCCCAGGGTCGCTATGGCTACACCTTC. Its protein product is CASSSAQGRYGYTF. The gene calls are TRBV28 and TRBJ1-2, with D tentatively TRBD1 (5 bases). Germline CDR1 is MDHEN and CDR2 is SYDVKM. Trimming left V 4 bases short and J 4 bases short, with 13 bases between. The CDR3 has 14 amino acids.

The chain recombines TRBV10-2 with TRBJ1-2; D is uncertain. The CDR3 sequence is 13 residues long. Germline lookup yields CDR1 WSHSY and CDR2 SAAADI. Between the trimmed V and J ends, which lost 4 bases and 1 base, there was a span of 7 bases. Here the CDR3 reads CASSAGNNYGYTF. The CDR3 DNA is TGCGCCAGCAGTGCCGGGAATAACTATGGCTACACCTTC.

This clone was detected once. The chain joins TRBV7-8 to TRBJ2-4; TRBD1 is a possible D gene (6 bases). Germline V gene lookup returns CDR1 SGHVS and CDR2 FQNEAQ. The CDR3 runs to 19 residues. V lost 2 bases to trimming and J lost 2 bases, with 22 bases between them. The DNA of the CDR3 is TGTGCCAGCAGCTTAAAATCGCTGATAGGGGGAGTTTCCAAAAACATTCAGTACTTC. It yields the protein CASSLKSLIGGVSKNIQYF. Using reference TRBV7-8 and TRBJ2-4 for the parts outside the CDR3, the full variable domain is GAGVSQSPRYKVAKRGQDVALRCDPISGHVSLFWYQQALGQGPEFLTYFQNEAQLDKSGLPSDRFFAERPEGSVSTLKIQRTQQEDSAVYLCASSLKSLIGGVSKNIQYFGAGTRLSVL.

This chain uses TRBV2 with TRBJ2-1, with a weak D call TRBD2 (6 bases). Germline lookup yields CDR1 SNHLY and CDR2 FYNNEI. The CDR3 consists of 10 residues. V gave up 11 bases and J gave up 8 bases, with 10 bases separating them. CDR3 protein: CAGGTYEQFF. The CDR3 DNA reads TGTGCCGGCGGGACTTATGAGCAGTTCTTC.